Below, 13 T cell receptor beta chains from the same sample are listed, as sequenced in a study of blood T cell repertoires in COVID-19. This table comes from immunoSEQ multiplex PCR, and its TCRdb copy is limited to in-frame clones, with some not included. This table has 150,000 to 200,000 clones, roughly 80% appearing once. Sequencing was performed on peripheral blood. These receptors were collected from a woman aged 40 to 49 with COVID-19, enrolled during active disease.

The V and J genes are TRBV24-1 and TRBJ2-5; 7 positions match TRBD1. V trimming: 2 bases; J trimming: 1 base; junction bases outside the gene matches: 9. The CDR3 spans 17 residues. Germline values: CDR1 KGHDR, CDR2 SFDVKD. The CDR3 region is CATSDSPGTDLQETQYF. As DNA, the CDR3 is TGTGCCACCAGTGATTCACCCGGGACAGATCTCCAAGAGACCCAGTACTTC.

The genes are TRBV7-8 and TRBJ2-1; the D gene is possibly TRBD2 (5 bases). V lost 6 bases and J 10 bases, leaving 19 bases between the germline ends. There are 14 residues in the CDR3. Germline V gene data show CDR1 as SGHVS and CDR2 as FQNEAQ. CDR3 nucleotides: TGTGCCAGCAGTTATCGCAAGCCGGGATCAGAGCAGTTCTTC. It encodes CASSYRKPGSEQFF.

The chain recombines TRBV30 with TRBJ1-2, with 9 bases aligning to TRBD1. V lost 3 bases and J lost 5; bases outside the gene matches: 7. CDR1 and CDR2 from the germline V gene are GTSNPN and SVGIG (reference sequence). The CDR3 totals 14 residues. Written as DNA, the CDR3 is TGTGCCTGGAGATACGGACAGGGGAAATATGGCTACACCTTC. Its translation is CAWRYGQGKYGYTF.

The chain links TRBV6-5 to TRBJ2-7, with a weak D call TRBD1 (5 bases). Germline loops: CDR1 MNHEY, CDR2 SVGAGI. The CDR3 extends over 11 amino acids. V shed 9 bases and J shed 4 bases, with 10 bases lying between them. For the CDR3, the DNA is TGTGCCAGTCGACAGTTATACGAGCAGTACGTC. Its translation: CASRQLYEQYV.

The chain is built from TRBV11-2 and TRBJ2-5; 9 positions match TRBD2. This CDR3 has 15 amino acids. Germline lookup yields CDR1 SGHAT and CDR2 FQNNGV. V lost 5 bases and J lost 5; bases outside the gene matches: 9. The CDR3 protein is CASSGLAGVWETQYF. For the CDR3, the DNA is TGTGCCAGCAGCGGTTTAGCGGGGGTTTGGGAGACCCAGTACTTC.

In nucleotides, the CDR3 is TGTGCCAGCAAGGACAGACCCGGGACAGCTTTCCTCGAGCAGTACTTC. Protein sequence: CASKDRPGTAFLEQYF. The V and J genes are TRBV27 and TRBJ2-7, with 7 bases identical to TRBD1. Trimming at V came to 7 bases and at J to 6 bases, leaving 18 bases not matched to a gene. The germline V gene encodes CDR1 MNHEY and CDR2 SMNVEV (reference sequence). The CDR3 covers 16 residues.

This clone was detected only a few times. This chain joins TRBV11-1 and TRBJ2-3, with 8 bases lining up with TRBD2. The J segment lost 3 bases and the V segment lost 3 bases, leaving 5 bases of the junction unmatched. Germline V CDR1 and CDR2: SGHAT, FQDESV (reference sequence). This CDR3 has 15 amino acids. The CDR3 bases are TGTGCCAGCAGCTTCCAACCTAGCGGGACAGATACGCAGTATTTT. Translated, it gives CASSFQPSGTDTQYF.

The chain carries TRBV4-2 and TRBJ1-5, with no clear D. This CDR3 spans 16 amino acids. V was cut by 0 bases and J by 2 bases, with 11 bases left in between. Germline-derived CDR1 and CDR2 are LGHNA and YNFKEQ. The CDR3 reads CASSQDWSTGNQPQHF. DNA for the CDR3: TGTGCCAGCAGCCAAGATTGGAGTACGGGCAATCAGCCCCAGCATTTT.

The V call is TRBV7-2, the J call TRBJ2-5, with D maybe TRBD1 (6 bases). This CDR3 comprises 13 residues. Germline V gene sequence: CDR1 SGHTA, CDR2 FQGNSA. The V gene lost 5 bases and the J gene lost 5 bases, with 12 bases spanning the gap. CDR3 amino acids: CASSLQGRETQYF. CDR3 coding DNA: TGTGCCAGCAGCCTACAGGGCAGGGAGACCCAGTACTTC.

The chain couples TRBV11-2 to TRBJ1-2; 10 positions match TRBD1. J lost 7 bases, V lost 5 bases, and 13 bases had no gene match. This CDR3 has 16 residues. Per germline, CDR1 SGHAT and CDR2 FQNNGV. This chain's CDR3 is CASSQILDRGLGGYTF. The CDR3 DNA reads TGTGCCAGCAGCCAAATCCTAGACAGGGGGCTTGGTGGCTACACCTTC. The full variable domain, in which reference TRBV11-2 and TRBJ1-2 provide the parts outside the CDR3, is EAGVAQSPRYKIIEKRQSVAFWCNPISGHATLYWYQQILGQGPKLLIQFQNNGVVDDSQLPKDRFSAERLKGVDSTLKIQPAKLEDSAVYLCASSQILDRGLGGYTFGSGTRLTVV.

The rearrangement uses TRBV18 and TRBJ1-1; TRBD1 matches at 8 bases. V lost 3 bases to trimming and J lost 1 base; unmatched junction nucleotides: 4. The CDR3 totals 15 residues. Germline assignment: CDR1 KGHSH and CDR2 LQKENI. CDR3 sequence (DNA): TGTGCCAGCTCACCCCAGGGGGCGACGAACACTGAAGCTTTCTTT. The encoded protein is CASSPQGATNTEAFF.

The chain's CDR3 is CASSPLRGSGNTIYF. The DNA of the CDR3 is TGTGCCAGCAGTCCGCTCAGGGGCTCTGGAAACACCATATATTTT. V gene TRBV25-1 combines with J gene TRBJ1-3; tentative D call: TRBD1 (6 bases). CDR3 length equals 15 residues. Trimming stripped 5 bases from V and 0 bases from J, with 11 bases between. Germline CDR1 reads MGHDK; CDR2 reads SYGVNS.

The chain joins TRBV6-5 to TRBJ1-6; 7 positions agree with TRBD1. CDR1 and CDR2 (germline): MNHEY, SVGAGI. Trimming cost V 8 bases and J 4 bases; bases outside gene matches: 8. This CDR3 spans 15 amino acids. CDR3 bases: TGTGCCAGCGGCGGCAGGGGGGATTATAATTCACCCCTCCACTTT. This gives the protein CASGGRGDYNSPLHF.